The clone carrying this T cell receptor beta chain was seen only a few times. Its antigen is not identified. TCRdb redid the calling of the RACE reads with MiXCR, one entry per CDR3 protein. Altogether 150,000 to 200,000 distinct CDR3 sequences are present, roughly 15% being singletons, with the ten largest covering around 1.7%. The sample originates from a study of human T cells and chemical hapten exposure. Regarding the study as a whole: The study found that DPC sensitization did not change TCRs above 1 in 1000 frequency. Patch test score rose with PT1 expanded TCR count, significant at thresholds 8, 16 and 32, not 4.

The time point was: patch test 1, 2 weeks after DPC sensitization. Treatment denoted: therapeutic diphenylcyclopropenone sensitization with weekly scalp DPC. Germline loops: CDR1 LGHDT, CDR2 YNNKEL (reference sequence). The CDR3 is 17 residues long. Trimming took 1 base from V and 1 from J; bases not matched to a gene: 6. V gene TRBV3-1 combines with J gene TRBJ1-5; 8 bases fit TRBD1. This sample comprised whole blood, obtained in connection with sensitization to the hapten diphenylcyclopropenone (DPC). The TCR originated in a woman in her 30s with alopecia areata. Some clones in this sample may be carry-over from other donors' samples. The CDR3 loop reads CASSQGQGMGSNQPQHF. The CDR3 region has the DNA TGTGCCAGCAGCCAAGGACAGGGGATGGGCAGCAATCAGCCCCAGCATTTT. Full variable domain (rest looked up from reference TRBV3-1 and TRBJ1-5): DTAVSQTPKYLVTQMGNDKSIKCEQNLGHDTMYWYKQDSKKFLKIMFSYNNKELIINETVPNRFSPKSPDKAHLNLHINSLELGDSAVYFCASSQGQGMGSNQPQHFGDGTRLSIL.